This T cell receptor beta chain was observed in a study of shared clonotypes between healthy human individuals. Study-wide results and limits: The expectation was that sequencing depth would affect clonotype sharing among donors. Around 5% was the fraction of naive CD4 clonotypes found shared across several donors.

The CDR3 is 16 residues long. V dropped 0 bases and J dropped 0 bases, with 8 bases sitting between them. Germline V CDR1 and CDR2: LGHNA, YNFKEQ. Points on this clone: Its antigen remains unidentified.

Evenly divided among several immunoSEQ plates was the genomic DNA of each subset. TCRdb's table, derived via immunoSEQ multiplex PCR, lists solely in-frame clones and lacks some. The sample comprises 2,500,000 or so clones, approximately 93% of which are singletons, and 0.36% rests with the top ten. This receptor was taken from a man between 18 and 35 years old in good health. Some clones in this sample may be carry-over from other donors' samples. Sequencing used naive CD4+ T cells from PBMCs. As for subset: CD45RA+ positively selected. The chain links TRBV4-2 to TRBJ1-4; a possible D gene is TRBD1 (5 bases). Written as DNA, the CDR3 is TGTGCCAGCAGCCAAGAGGGACTGGCAACTAATGAAAAACTGTTTTTT. This encodes CASSQEGLATNEKLFF.